This T cell receptor (beta chain) was obtained from a study of blood T cell repertoires in COVID-19. Turning to the study itself: Whether acute or convalescent, the COVID-19 samples came from the United States, Italy and Spain. In each case, the material was cDNA or gDNA derived from T cells, B-cell-depleted T cells, or PBMCs.

The J segment lost 0 bases and the V segment lost 4 bases, leaving 7 bases of the junction unmatched. This CDR3 is 16 amino acids long. Germline values: CDR1 SGHRS, CDR2 YFSETQ. Authors' data handling: Amplifying reference gene primers gave estimates of nucleated cell counts. Clones were sequenced by immunoSEQ multiplex PCR, and TCRdb holds only the in-frame ones, with some missing. The DNA gave D and trimming, while V, J and clone size come from that table. The table lists 95,000 to 150,000 clones, about 80% of them singletons. The sequenced sample was peripheral blood. The V and J genes are TRBV5-1 and TRBJ1-2; 9 positions agree with TRBD1. The receptor comes from a woman older than 75 with acute or convalescent COVID-19. The CDR3 is CASSSTGGVTNYGYTF. The CDR3 bases are TGCGCCAGCAGCAGCACAGGGGGCGTAACTAACTATGGCTACACCTTC.